Listed below are T cell receptor beta chains from one sample, sequenced in a study of shared clonotypes between healthy human individuals. Clones were read by immunoSEQ multiplex PCR, and TCRdb kept only the in-frame ones, dropping some. The sample yields approximately 2,200,000 clones, 90% to 95% seen once. Input material: naive CD8+ T cells from PBMCs. Receptor source: a man in his late teens or twenties in good health. Some clones in this sample may be carry-over from other donors' samples. Both conserved end residues are part of each CDR3.

V	CDR3
TRBV7-9	CASSPLAGVFYNEQFF
TRBV7-9	CASSSRDRAIGELFF
TRBV4-3	CASSQKSSGLTGELFF
TRBV27	CASSLSPPGAIGTGELFF
TRBV18	CASSPPGLAGVFLYEQFF
TRBV30	CAWSGGETQYF
TRBV20-1	CSARGYHGYTF
TRBV2	CASSEPRTKNTGELFF
TRBV4-1	CASSQERGSQPQHF
TRBV11-2	CASSSPRDRGWYEQYF
TRBV4-1	CASSQDAGISYEQYF
TRBV29-1	CSADPSGRAGETQYF
TRBV7-9	CASSNTGLDGYTF
TRBV28	CASSLGPKGVGTYEQYF
TRBV9	CASSVEGTDNEKLFF
TRBV23-1	CASRPEGPFSYNEQFF
TRBV27	CASSSRDGRSVEAFF
TRBV2	CASSEGSIPLKAFF
TRBV10-3	CAISVYNEQFF
TRBV19	CASTLGTDTQYF
TRBV11-2	CASSLDKITGEGEYEQYF
TRBV27	CASSPSLTSALAYEQYF
TRBV6-1	CASSARTYRDLEAYEQYF
TRBV28	CASSLRGRRSYNEQFF
TRBV10-2	CASSESTAEYLNQPQHF
TRBV29-1	CSAQTGGGRFYEQYF
TRBV7-9	CASSLESSNEQFF
TRBV5-1	CASSPGEASTDTQYF
TRBV6-4	CASSEFGGNTEAFF
TRBV7-9	CASSSGTNYEAFF